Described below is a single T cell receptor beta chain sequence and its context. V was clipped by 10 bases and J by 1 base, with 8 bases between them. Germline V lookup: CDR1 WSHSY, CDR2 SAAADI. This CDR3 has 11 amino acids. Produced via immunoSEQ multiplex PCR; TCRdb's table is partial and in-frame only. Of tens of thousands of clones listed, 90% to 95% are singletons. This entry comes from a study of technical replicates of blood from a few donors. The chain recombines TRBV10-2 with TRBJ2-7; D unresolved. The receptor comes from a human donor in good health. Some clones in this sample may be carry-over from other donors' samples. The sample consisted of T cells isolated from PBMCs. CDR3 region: CATRISYEQYF. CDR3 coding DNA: TGCGCCACCCGTATATCCTACGAGCAGTACTTC.